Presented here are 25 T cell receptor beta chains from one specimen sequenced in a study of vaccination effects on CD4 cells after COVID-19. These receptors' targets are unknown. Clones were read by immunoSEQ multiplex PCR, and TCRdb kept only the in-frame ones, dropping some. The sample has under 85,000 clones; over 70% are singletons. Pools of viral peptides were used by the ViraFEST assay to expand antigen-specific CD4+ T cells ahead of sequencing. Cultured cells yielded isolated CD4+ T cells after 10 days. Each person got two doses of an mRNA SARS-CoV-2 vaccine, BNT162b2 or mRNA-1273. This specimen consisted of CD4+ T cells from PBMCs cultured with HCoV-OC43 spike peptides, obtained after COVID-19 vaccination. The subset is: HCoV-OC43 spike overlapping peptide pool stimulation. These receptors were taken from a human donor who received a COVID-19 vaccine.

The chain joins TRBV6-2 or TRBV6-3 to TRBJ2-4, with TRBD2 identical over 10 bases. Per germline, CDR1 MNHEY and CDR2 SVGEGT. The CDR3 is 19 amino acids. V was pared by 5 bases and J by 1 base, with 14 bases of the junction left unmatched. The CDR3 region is CASSLGLARATLAKNIQYF. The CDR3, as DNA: TGTGCCAGCAGTCTGGGACTAGCGAGGGCTACACTCGCCAAAAACATTCAGTACTTC.

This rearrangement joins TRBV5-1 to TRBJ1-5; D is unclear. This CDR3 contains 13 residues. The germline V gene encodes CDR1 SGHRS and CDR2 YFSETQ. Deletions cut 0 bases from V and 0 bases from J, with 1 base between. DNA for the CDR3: TGCGCCAGCAGCTTGGATAGCAATCAGCCCCAGCATTTT. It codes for CASSLDSNQPQHF. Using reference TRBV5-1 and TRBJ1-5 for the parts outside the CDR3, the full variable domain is KAGVTQTPRYLIKTRGQQVTLSCSPISGHRSVSWYQQTPGQGLQFLFEYFSETQRNKGNFPGRFSGRQFSNSRSEMNVSTLELGDSALYLCASSLDSNQPQHFGDGTRLSIL.

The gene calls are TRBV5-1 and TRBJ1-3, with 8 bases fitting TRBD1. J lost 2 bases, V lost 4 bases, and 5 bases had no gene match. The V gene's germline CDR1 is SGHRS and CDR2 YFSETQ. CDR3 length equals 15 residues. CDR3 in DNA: TGCGCCAGCAGCCACTCAGGGGGCACTGGAAACACCATATATTTT. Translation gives CASSHSGGTGNTIYF. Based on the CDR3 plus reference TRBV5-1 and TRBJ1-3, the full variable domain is KAGVTQTPRYLIKTRGQQVTLSCSPISGHRSVSWYQQTPGQGLQFLFEYFSETQRNKGNFPGRFSGRQFSNSRSEMNVSTLELGDSALYLCASSHSGGTGNTIYFGEGSWLTVV.

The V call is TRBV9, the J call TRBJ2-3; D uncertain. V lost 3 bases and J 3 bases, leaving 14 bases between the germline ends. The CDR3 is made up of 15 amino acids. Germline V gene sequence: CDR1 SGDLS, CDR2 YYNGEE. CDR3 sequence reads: CASSDRPSATDTQYF. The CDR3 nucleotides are TGTGCCAGCAGCGACCGGCCTTCTGCAACAGATACGCAGTATTTT.

CDR3 nucleotide sequence: TGTGCCAGCAGCGTAGAGTTGGGGGAGCAGTTCTTC. Residues: CASSVELGEQFF. The chain couples TRBV9 to TRBJ2-1, with D unclear. The V gene lost 0 bases and the J gene lost 10 bases, with 8 bases spanning the gap. The CDR3 runs to 12 residues. From germline, CDR1 is SGDLS and CDR2 YYNGEE.

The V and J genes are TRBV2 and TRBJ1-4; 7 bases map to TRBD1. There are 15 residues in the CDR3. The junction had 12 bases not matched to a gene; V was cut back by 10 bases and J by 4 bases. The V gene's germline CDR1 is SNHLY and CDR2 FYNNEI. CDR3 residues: CATGPFTGVNEKLFF. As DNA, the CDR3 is TGTGCCACAGGACCATTCACAGGGGTTAATGAAAAACTGTTTTTT.

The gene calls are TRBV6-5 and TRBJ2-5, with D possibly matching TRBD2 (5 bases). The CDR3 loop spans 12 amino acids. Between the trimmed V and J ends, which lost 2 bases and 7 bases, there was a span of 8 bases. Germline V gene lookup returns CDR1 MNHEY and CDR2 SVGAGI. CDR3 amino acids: CASSYAGRTQYF. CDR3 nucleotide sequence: TGTGCCAGCAGTTACGCTGGGAGGACCCAGTACTTC.

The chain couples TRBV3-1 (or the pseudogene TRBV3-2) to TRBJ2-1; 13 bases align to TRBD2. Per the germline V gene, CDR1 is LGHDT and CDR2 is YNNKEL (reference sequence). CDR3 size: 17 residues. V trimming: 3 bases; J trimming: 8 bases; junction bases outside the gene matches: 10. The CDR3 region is CASSQTRLAGGLDEQFF. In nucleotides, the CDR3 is TGTGCCAGCAGCCAGACTAGACTAGCGGGGGGTCTGGATGAGCAGTTCTTC.

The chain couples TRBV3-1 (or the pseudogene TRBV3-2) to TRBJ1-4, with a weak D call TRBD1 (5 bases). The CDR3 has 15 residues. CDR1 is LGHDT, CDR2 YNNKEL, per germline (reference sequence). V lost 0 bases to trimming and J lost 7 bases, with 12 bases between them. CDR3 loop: CASSQDVGACEKLFF. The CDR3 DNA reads TGTGCCAGCAGCCAAGATGTAGGGGCATGTGAAAAACTGTTTTTT.

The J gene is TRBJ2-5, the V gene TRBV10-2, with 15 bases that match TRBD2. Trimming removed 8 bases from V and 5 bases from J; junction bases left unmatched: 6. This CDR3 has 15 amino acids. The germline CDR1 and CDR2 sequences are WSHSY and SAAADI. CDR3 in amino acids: CASRPGLAGGETQYF. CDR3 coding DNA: TGCGCCAGCCGCCCCGGACTAGCGGGGGGGGAGACCCAGTACTTC.

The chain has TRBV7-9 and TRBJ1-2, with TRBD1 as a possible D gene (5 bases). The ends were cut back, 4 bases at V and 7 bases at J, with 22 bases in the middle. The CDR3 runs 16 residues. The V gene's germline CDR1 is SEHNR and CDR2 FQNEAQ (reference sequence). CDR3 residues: CASSYHRGGVSRGYTF. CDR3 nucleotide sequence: TGTGCCAGCAGCTATCACCGCGGGGGAGTATCGCGTGGCTACACCTTC.

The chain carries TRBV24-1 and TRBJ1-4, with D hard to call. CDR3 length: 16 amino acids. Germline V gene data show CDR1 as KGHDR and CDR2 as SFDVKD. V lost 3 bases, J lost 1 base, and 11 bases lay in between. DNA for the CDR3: TGTGCCACCAGTGATCCTGCTGCGGGAACTAATGAAAAACTGTTTTTT. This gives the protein CATSDPAAGTNEKLFF.

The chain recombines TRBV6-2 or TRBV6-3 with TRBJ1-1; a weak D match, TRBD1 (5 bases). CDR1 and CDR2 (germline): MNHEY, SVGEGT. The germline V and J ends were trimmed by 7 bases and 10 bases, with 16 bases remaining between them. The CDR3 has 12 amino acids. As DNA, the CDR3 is TGTGCCAGCACCCCTGGGGGGACTCGAGCTTTCTTT. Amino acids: CASTPGGTRAFF.

CDR3 residues: CASSPRSGTGNYGYTF. In DNA, the CDR3 is TGTGCCAGCAGCCCGAGGTCTGGGACAGGGAACTATGGCTACACCTTC. This chain joins TRBV7-2 and TRBJ1-2; 9 bases agree with TRBD1. Germline values: CDR1 SGHTA, CDR2 FQGNSA. V dropped 5 bases and J dropped 2; count of bases not matched to a gene: 9. The CDR3 totals 16 residues.

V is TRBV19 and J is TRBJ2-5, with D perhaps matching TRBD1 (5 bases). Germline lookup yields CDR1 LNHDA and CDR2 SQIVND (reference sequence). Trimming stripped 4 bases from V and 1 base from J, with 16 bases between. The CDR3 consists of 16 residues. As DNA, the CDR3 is TGTGCCAGTAGTAATTGGGCAGGGCCTTCCCAAGAGACCCAGTACTTC. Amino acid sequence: CASSNWAGPSQETQYF.

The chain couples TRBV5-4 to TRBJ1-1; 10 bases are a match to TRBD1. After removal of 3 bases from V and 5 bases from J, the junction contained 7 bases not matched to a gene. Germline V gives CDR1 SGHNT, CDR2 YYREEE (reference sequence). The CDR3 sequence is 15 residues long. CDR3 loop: CASSSPGTGVTEAFF. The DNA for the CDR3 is TGTGCCAGCAGCTCTCCTGGGACAGGGGTGACTGAAGCTTTCTTT.

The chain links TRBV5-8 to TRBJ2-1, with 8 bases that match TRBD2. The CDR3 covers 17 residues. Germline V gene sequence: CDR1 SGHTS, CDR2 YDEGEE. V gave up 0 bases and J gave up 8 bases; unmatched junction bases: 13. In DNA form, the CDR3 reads TGTGCCAGCAGCTTGGTCTACGGGACTAGTCCGCGTCATGAGCAGTTCTTC. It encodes CASSLVYGTSPRHEQFF.

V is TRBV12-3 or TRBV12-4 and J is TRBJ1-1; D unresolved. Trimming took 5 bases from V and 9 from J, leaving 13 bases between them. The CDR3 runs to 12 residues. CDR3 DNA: TGTGCCAGCAGTCTCTGGACGAGAAAAGCTTTCTTT. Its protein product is CASSLWTRKAFF.

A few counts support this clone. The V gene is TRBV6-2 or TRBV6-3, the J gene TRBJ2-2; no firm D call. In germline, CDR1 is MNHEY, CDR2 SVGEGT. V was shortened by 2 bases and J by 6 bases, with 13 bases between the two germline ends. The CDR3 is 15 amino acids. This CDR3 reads CASSYATFKPGELFF. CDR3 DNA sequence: TGTGCCAGCAGTTACGCAACGTTTAAACCCGGGGAGCTGTTTTTT.

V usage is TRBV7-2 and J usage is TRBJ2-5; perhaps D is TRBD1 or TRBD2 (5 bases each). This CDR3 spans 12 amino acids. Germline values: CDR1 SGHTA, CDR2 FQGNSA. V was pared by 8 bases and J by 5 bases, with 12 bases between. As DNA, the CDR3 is TGTGCCAGCGGCCAGGGCGGGGAGACCCAGTACTTC. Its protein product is CASGQGGETQYF.

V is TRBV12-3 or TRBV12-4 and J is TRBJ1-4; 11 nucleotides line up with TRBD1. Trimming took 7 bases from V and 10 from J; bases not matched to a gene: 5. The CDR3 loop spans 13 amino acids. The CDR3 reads CASTRTGGGKLFF. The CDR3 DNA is TGTGCCAGCACCCGGACAGGGGGCGGAAAACTGTTTTTT.

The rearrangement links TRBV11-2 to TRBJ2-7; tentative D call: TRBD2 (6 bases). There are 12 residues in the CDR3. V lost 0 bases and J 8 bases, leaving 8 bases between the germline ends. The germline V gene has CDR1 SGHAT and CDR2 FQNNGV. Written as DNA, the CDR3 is TGTGCCAGCAGCTTAGAGGGGGGTAAGCAGTACGTC. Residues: CASSLEGGKQYV.

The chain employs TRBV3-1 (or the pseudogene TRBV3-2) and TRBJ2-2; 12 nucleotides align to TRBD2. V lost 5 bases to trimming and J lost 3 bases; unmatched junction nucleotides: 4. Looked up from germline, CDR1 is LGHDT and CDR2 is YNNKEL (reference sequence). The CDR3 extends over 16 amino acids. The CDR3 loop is CASSLGLAGYTGELFF. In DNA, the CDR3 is TGTGCCAGCAGCTTGGGACTAGCGGGTTACACCGGGGAGCTGTTTTTT.

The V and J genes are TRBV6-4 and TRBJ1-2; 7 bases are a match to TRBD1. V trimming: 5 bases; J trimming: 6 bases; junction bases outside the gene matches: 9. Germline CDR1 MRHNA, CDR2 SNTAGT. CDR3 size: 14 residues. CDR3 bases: TGTGCCAGCAGTTGGGACAGCCACAGTGATGGCTACACCTTC. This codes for CASSWDSHSDGYTF.

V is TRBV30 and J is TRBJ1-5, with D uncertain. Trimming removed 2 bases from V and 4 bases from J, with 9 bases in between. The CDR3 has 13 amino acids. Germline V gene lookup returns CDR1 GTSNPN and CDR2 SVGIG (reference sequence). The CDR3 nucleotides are TGTGCCTGGAGTCGCCAGGCTAATCAGCCCCAGCATTTT. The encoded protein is CAWSRQANQPQHF.